The next 29 T cell receptor beta chains were all read from a single sample in a study of blood T cell repertoires in COVID-19. Method: immunoSEQ multiplex PCR; TCRdb's copy keeps in-frame clones and lacks some. This table holds a few hundred thousand clones, around 89% found once. The specimen was peripheral blood. The receptor set was obtained from a woman in her 30s with COVID-19, enrolled during active disease.

This sequence joins TRBV6-5 and TRBJ2-7; D is ambiguous. V dropped 8 bases and J dropped 1 base, with 12 bases sitting between them. The CDR3 spans 13 residues. From germline, CDR1 is MNHEY and CDR2 SVGAGI. The CDR3 DNA is TGTGCCAGCGGCCAGGATAGGTCCTACGAGCAGTACTTC. Protein product: CASGQDRSYEQYF.

The chain uses TRBV11-2 and TRBJ2-1; a weak D match, TRBD2 (6 bases). This CDR3 spans 17 amino acids. Deletions cut 0 bases from V and 7 bases from J, with 19 bases between. The V gene's germline CDR1 is SGHAT and CDR2 FQNNGV. The CDR3 bases are TGTGCCAGCAGCTTAGAAAAGGGGACTGGACCTCTTAATGAGCAGTTCTTC. Its protein product is CASSLEKGTGPLNEQFF. The whole variable domain, filled in from reference TRBV11-2 and TRBJ2-1, reads EAGVAQSPRYKIIEKRQSVAFWCNPISGHATLYWYQQILGQGPKLLIQFQNNGVVDDSQLPKDRFSAERLKGVDSTLKIQPAKLEDSAVYLCASSLEKGTGPLNEQFFGPGTRLTVL.

This clone has just a few counts. The rearrangement joins TRBV27 to TRBJ1-1, with D maybe TRBD1 (5 bases). The CDR3 length is 14 residues. Trimming left V 5 bases short and J 1 base short, with 11 bases between. Germline V gives CDR1 MNHEY, CDR2 SMNVEV (reference sequence). The CDR3 coding sequence is TGTGCCAGCAGTAAAACAGGATCGAACACTGAAGCTTTCTTT. It encodes CASSKTGSNTEAFF.

V and J are TRBV11-3 and TRBJ2-3; D is ambiguous. V dropped 4 bases and J dropped 0 bases, with 5 bases sitting between them. Germline lookup yields CDR1 SGHNT and CDR2 YENEEA. This CDR3 is built from 13 residues. In DNA form, the CDR3 reads TGTGCCAGCAGCTCCTATAGCACAGATACGCAGTATTTT. Residues: CASSSYSTDTQYF.

In this sample, this clone turned up a few times. V usage is TRBV4-3 and J usage is TRBJ2-3, with 8 bases that match TRBD2. The CDR3 is made up of 15 amino acids. Unmatched junction bases numbered 8, after V lost 5 bases and J lost 4 bases. Germline CDR1 and CDR2: LGHNA and YSLEER. CDR3 amino acids: CASSSRGGGSDTQYF. The CDR3 DNA reads TGCGCCAGCAGCTCACGGGGGGGCGGGTCAGATACGCAGTATTTT.

This chain's CDR3 is CATSDRGFGETQYF. The CDR3 nucleotides are TGTGCCACCAGTGATCGGGGTTTCGGGGAGACCCAGTACTTC. The chain carries TRBV24-1 and TRBJ2-5; maybe TRBD2 (5 bases). Germline V gene lookup returns CDR1 KGHDR and CDR2 SFDVKD. Trimming stripped 3 bases from V and 5 bases from J, with 12 bases between. The CDR3 is 14 amino acids.

The chain couples TRBV7-6 to TRBJ1-6, with TRBD1 matching over 7 bases. J gave up 10 bases and V 2 bases, and 11 bases lay outside the gene matches. Germline V gene sequence: CDR1 SGHVS, CDR2 FNYEAQ. This CDR3 contains 16 residues. CDR3 sequence: CASSLLARGTGSPLHF. The CDR3 DNA sequence: TGTGCCAGCAGCTTACTGGCCAGGGGGACGGGGTCACCCCTCCACTTT.

The V and J genes are TRBV27 and TRBJ1-6; 10 nucleotides align to TRBD1. Per germline, CDR1 MNHEY and CDR2 SMNVEV (reference sequence). This CDR3 is built from 14 residues. V lost 8 bases, J lost 10 bases, and 8 bases stayed unmatched. CDR3 nucleotide sequence: TGTGCCAGCGGGATGGACAGGGGGAGATCACCCCTCCACTTT. Its translation: CASGMDRGRSPLHF.

This clone showed up just once. This chain links TRBV25-1 with TRBJ2-5, with 11 bases aligning to TRBD1. The CDR3 runs 16 residues. V dropped 6 bases and J dropped 2; count of bases not matched to a gene: 8. Germline CDR1 and CDR2: MGHDK and SYGVNS. In DNA, the CDR3 is TGTGCCAGCAGCCTCGGGACAGGGGGATTACAAGAGACCCAGTACTTC. Its protein product is CASSLGTGGLQETQYF.

The gene calls are TRBV3-1 (or the pseudogene TRBV3-2) and TRBJ1-2; 7 nucleotides align to TRBD1. CDR3 size: 15 residues. CDR1 is LGHDT, CDR2 YNNKEL, per germline (reference sequence). With V trimmed by 3 bases and J by 4 bases, 8 bases remained unmatched. CDR3 region: CASSHTDRDSYGYTF. CDR3 DNA sequence: TGTGCCAGCAGCCATACCGACCGGGACAGCTATGGCTACACCTTC.

This chain joins TRBV2 and TRBJ1-4; no clear D gene. V was shortened by 8 bases and J by 4 bases, with 2 bases between the two germline ends. This CDR3 has 10 amino acids. The germline V gene encodes CDR1 SNHLY and CDR2 FYNNEI. The CDR3 DNA reads TGTGCCAGCCATAATGAAAAACTGTTTTTT. This gives the protein CASHNEKLFF. The entire variable domain, with the rest obtained from reference TRBV2 and TRBJ1-4, is as follows: EPEVTQTPSHQVTQMGQEVILRCVPISNHLYFYWYRQILGQKVEFLVSFYNNEISEKSEIFDDQFSVERPDGSNFTLKIRSTKLEDSAMYFCASHNEKLFFGSGTQLSVL.

This clone was seen a few times. The V and J genes are TRBV18 and TRBJ2-7; 7 bases map to TRBD2. This CDR3 contains 15 residues. Looked up from germline, CDR1 is KGHSH and CDR2 is LQKENI. J lost 5 bases, V lost 4 bases, and 11 bases had no gene match. CDR3 bases: TGTGCCAGCTCACTCGGGGGGACGGGATGGGACGAGCAGTACGTC. The encoded protein is CASSLGGTGWDEQYV.

The chain couples TRBV6-2 or TRBV6-3 to TRBJ1-5; D is unclear. The V end lost 0 bases, the J end lost 6 bases, and 6 bases lay between the germline ends. The CDR3 runs 13 residues. CDR1 is MNHEY, CDR2 SVGEGT, per germline. CDR3: CASSYSFVQPQHF. For the CDR3, the DNA is TGTGCCAGCAGTTACTCTTTCGTTCAGCCCCAGCATTTT.

This rearrangement joins TRBV28 to TRBJ2-5; D may be TRBD2 (5 bases). Germline V gives CDR1 MDHEN, CDR2 SYDVKM. Trimming stripped 3 bases from V and 1 base from J, with 21 bases between. CDR3 length equals 18 residues. The CDR3: CASSFPSTGSGIQETQYF. In DNA form, the CDR3 reads TGTGCCAGCAGTTTTCCGTCAACGGGGTCGGGGATCCAAGAGACCCAGTACTTC.

V usage is TRBV29-1 and J usage is TRBJ1-3; D unclear. CDR1 and CDR2 from the germline V gene are SQVTM and ANQGSEA. This CDR3 has 15 amino acids. V lost 5 bases and J lost 0, with 14 bases in between. The CDR3 reads CSVSYRGSSGNTIYF. CDR3 nucleotides: TGCAGCGTTTCTTACCGGGGAAGCTCTGGAAACACCATATATTTT.

The chain is built from TRBV2 and TRBJ1-1; D unresolved. CDR3 length: 13 amino acids. The germline CDR1 and CDR2 sequences are SNHLY and FYNNEI. Trimming removed 10 bases from V and 3 bases from J, with 15 bases in between. This CDR3 reads CATKSLPDTEAFF. The CDR3 DNA reads TGTGCCACCAAAAGCCTTCCCGACACTGAAGCTTTCTTT. The full variable domain, its missing parts supplied by reference TRBV2 and TRBJ1-1, is EPEVTQTPSHQVTQMGQEVILRCVPISNHLYFYWYRQILGQKVEFLVSFYNNEISEKSEIFDDQFSVERPDGSNFTLKIRSTKLEDSAMYFCATKSLPDTEAFFGQGTRLTVV.

The chain employs TRBV18 and TRBJ1-4; the D gene is possibly TRBD1 (5 bases). The ends were cut back, 5 bases at V and 2 bases at J, with 12 bases in the middle. The germline CDR1 and CDR2 sequences are KGHSH and LQKENI. The CDR3 has 15 residues. In DNA, the CDR3 is TGTGCCAGCTCATCCCAAGGGGTTACTAATGAAAAACTGTTTTTT. Encoded protein: CASSSQGVTNEKLFF.

The rearrangement uses TRBV3-1 (or the pseudogene TRBV3-2) and TRBJ2-1; 7 bases fit TRBD2. CDR1 and CDR2 (germline): LGHDT, YNNKEL (reference sequence). The CDR3 covers 17 residues. V trimming: 4 bases; J trimming: 0 bases; junction bases outside the gene matches: 9. The CDR3 loop is CASSRPLLASSYNEQFF. The DNA for the CDR3 is TGTGCCAGCAGCCGACCGTTACTAGCGAGCTCCTACAATGAGCAGTTCTTC.

In its sample, this clone was seen a few times. CDR3 protein: CATGGSNEQFF. Written as DNA, the CDR3 is TGTGCCACCGGCGGGAGTAATGAGCAGTTCTTC. This sequence joins TRBV24-1 and TRBJ2-1; 7 bases fit TRBD2. The CDR3 consists of 11 residues. V gave up 9 bases and J gave up 7 bases; unmatched junction bases: 2. Looked up from germline, CDR1 is KGHDR and CDR2 is SFDVKD.

The chain has TRBV2 and TRBJ2-2; D ambiguous. The CDR3 length is 13 residues. V lost 4 bases, J lost 3 bases, and 6 bases lay in between. Germline V gives CDR1 SNHLY, CDR2 FYNNEI. CDR3 coding DNA: TGTGCCAGCAGTGCCCAGGACACCGGGGAGCTGTTTTTT. This sequence encodes CASSAQDTGELFF. The variable domain in full, completed from reference TRBV2 and TRBJ2-2, reads EPEVTQTPSHQVTQMGQEVILRCVPISNHLYFYWYRQILGQKVEFLVSFYNNEISEKSEIFDDQFSVERPDGSNFTLKIRSTKLEDSAMYFCASSAQDTGELFFGEGSRLTVL.

This chain joins TRBV4-3 and TRBJ2-1; D is possibly TRBD2 (6 bases). The CDR3 totals 17 residues. Germline V CDR1 and CDR2: LGHNA, YSLEER. V was shortened by 0 bases and J by 1 base, with 13 bases between the two germline ends. The CDR3 DNA follows: TGCGCCAGCAGCCAAGAGTGGGCGGGAAGGTCCTACAATGAGCAGTTCTTC. It encodes CASSQEWAGRSYNEQFF.

As DNA, the CDR3 is TGCAGCGCCAGGACAGGGGGGAACACAGATACGCAGTATTTT. Protein sequence: CSARTGGNTDTQYF. This chain connects TRBV29-1 to TRBJ2-3; 10 bases fit TRBD1. Losses at the gene ends were 7 bases for V and 2 bases for J; bases not matched to a gene: 6. The germline gives CDR1 SQVTM, CDR2 ANQGSEA. This CDR3 has 14 residues.

The chain joins TRBV5-1 to TRBJ1-3; no clear D gene. The germline CDR1 and CDR2 sequences are SGHRS and YFSETQ. V was trimmed by 3 bases and J by 0 bases, leaving 10 bases between them. The CDR3 extends over 15 amino acids. CDR3: CASSSEPSSGNTIYF. DNA of the CDR3: TGCGCCAGCAGCTCAGAACCATCCTCTGGAAACACCATATATTTT.

Concerning this clone itself: Compared with germline, one end of the junction differs, possibly owing to a read error. The rearrangement joins TRBV7-9 to TRBJ1-1; tentatively, D is TRBD1 (5 bases). This CDR3 is built from 14 residues. Per the germline V gene, CDR1 is SEHNR and CDR2 is FQNEAQ (reference sequence). CDR3 loop: CASSLIGRDSDPTF. The CDR3 nucleotides read TGTGCCAGCAGCTTAATAGGCCGGGACTCCGACCCTACTTTT.

This clone was seen only once. This chain joins TRBV19 and TRBJ2-4; D might be TRBD1 (6 bases). CDR1 and CDR2 (germline): LNHDA, SQIVND (reference sequence). CDR3 size: 15 residues. The V end lost 7 bases, the J end lost 2 bases, and 15 bases lay between the germline ends. CDR3 region: CASTTQGIPKNIQYF. CDR3 nucleotides: TGTGCCAGTACCACCCAGGGGATACCCAAAAACATTCAGTACTTC.

On this clone itself: The same CDR3 is also encoded by other DNA sequences in this sample. The genes are TRBV18 and TRBJ2-1; 7 nucleotides align to TRBD2. This CDR3 is built from 16 residues. Trimming at V came to 3 bases and at J to 0 bases, leaving 5 bases not matched to a gene. The germline V gene encodes CDR1 KGHSH and CDR2 LQKENI. The CDR3 DNA reads as TGTGCCAGCTCACCGGAGGGCGGGAGCTCCTACAATGAGCAGTTCTTC. Translated: CASSPEGGSSYNEQFF.

This chain uses TRBV3-1 (or the pseudogene TRBV3-2) with TRBJ1-1; 9 bases are shared with TRBD1. Germline values: CDR1 LGHDT, CDR2 YNNKEL (reference sequence). J gave up 10 bases and V 6 bases, and 6 bases lay outside the gene matches. The CDR3 spans 12 residues. The CDR3, as DNA: TGTGCCAGCAGACCGGGGACAGGGACAGCTTTCTTT. Protein: CASRPGTGTAFF.

The chain combines TRBV18 with TRBJ1-2, with 8 positions matching TRBD1. Germline loops: CDR1 KGHSH, CDR2 LQKENI. The CDR3 extends over 14 amino acids. The junction had 6 bases not matched to a gene; V was cut back by 6 bases and J by 3 bases. CDR3 DNA: TGTGCCAGCTCCCAGAAGGACAGGGACTATGGCTACACCTTC. It translates to CASSQKDRDYGYTF.

Concerning this clone: At one boundary the junction diverges from the germline segment, which might be a read error. V and J are TRBV7-7 and TRBJ2-1, with 7 bases that match TRBD1. Germline CDR1 and CDR2: SSHAT and FNYEAQ (reference sequence). CDR3 length: 15 amino acids. The CDR3 region has the DNA TGTGCTAGCAGCCACACAGGGGCCACGAACAATGAGCAGTTCTTC. It yields the protein CASSHTGATNNEQFF.